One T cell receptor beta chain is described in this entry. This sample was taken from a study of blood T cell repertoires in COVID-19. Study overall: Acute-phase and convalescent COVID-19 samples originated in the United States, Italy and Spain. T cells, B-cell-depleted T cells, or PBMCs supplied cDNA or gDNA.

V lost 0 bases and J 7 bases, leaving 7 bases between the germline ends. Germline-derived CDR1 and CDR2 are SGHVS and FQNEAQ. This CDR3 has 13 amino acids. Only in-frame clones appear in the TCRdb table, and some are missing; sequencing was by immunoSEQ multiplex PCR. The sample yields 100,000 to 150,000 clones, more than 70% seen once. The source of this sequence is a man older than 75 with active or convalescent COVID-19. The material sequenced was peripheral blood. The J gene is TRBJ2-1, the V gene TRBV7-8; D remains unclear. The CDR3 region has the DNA TGTGCCAGCAGCTTAGCGCAACAGAATGAGCAGTTCTTC. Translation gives CASSLAQQNEQFF. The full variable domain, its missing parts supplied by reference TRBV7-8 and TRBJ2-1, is GAGVSQSPRYKVAKRGQDVALRCDPISGHVSLFWYQQALGQGPEFLTYFQNEAQLDKSGLPSDRFFAERPEGSVSTLKIQRTQQEDSAVYLCASSLAQQNEQFFGPGTRLTVL.